Reported below is one T cell receptor beta chain. The data were obtained in a study of blood T cell repertoires in COVID-19. Study summary: Collection of acute and convalescent COVID-19 samples took place in the United States, Italy and Spain. PBMCs, B-cell-depleted T cells, or T cells provided the cDNA or gDNA that made up the material.

Source study methods: Reference gene primers were amplified, and this amplification served to estimate nucleated cell counts. Produced via immunoSEQ multiplex PCR; TCRdb's table is partial and in-frame only. Clonal size and the V and J genes are those of that table, whereas D and trimming came from the DNA. Among about 120,000 clones, approximately 82% were seen once, and the ten largest hold around 7.6%. The sample was peripheral blood. The TCR was taken from a man in his 70s with active or convalescent COVID-19.

DNA for the CDR3: TGTGCCAGCCGCGGGATCCCATGGGGGACAGATACGCAGTATTTT. Its translation is CASRGIPWGTDTQYF. The chain joins TRBV6-5 to TRBJ2-3; weak D call: TRBD2 (6 bases). Trimming pared 8 bases from V and 3 bases from J, leaving 18 bases between. Germline-derived CDR1 and CDR2 are MNHEY and SVGAGI. The CDR3 loop spans 15 amino acids.